Each of the 21 T cell receptor beta chains below was sequenced from the same sample in a study of blood T cell repertoires in COVID-19. The data were produced by immunoSEQ multiplex PCR, yet TCRdb's version contains in-frame clones alone and is incomplete. Of approximately 35,000 clones listed, 80% to 90% are singletons. Sequences were obtained from peripheral blood. These receptors all stem from a human donor in a cohort sampled during active COVID-19.

V gene TRBV29-1 combines with J gene TRBJ2-6; maybe TRBD1 (6 bases). Germline-derived CDR1 and CDR2 are SQVTM and ANQGSEA. The V gene lost 6 bases and the J gene lost 0 bases, with 18 bases spanning the gap. The CDR3 has 17 amino acids. The CDR3 nucleotides read TGCAGCGTCGCACAGGGAGCTCTCGGCTCTGGGGCCAACGTCCTGACTTTC. Its protein is CSVAQGALGSGANVLTF.

The V and J genes are TRBV5-1 and TRBJ2-7; 7 positions match TRBD1. V gave up 3 bases and J gave up 0 bases; unmatched junction bases: 3. Germline CDR1 is SGHRS and CDR2 is YFSETQ. The CDR3 consists of 14 residues. CDR3 residues: CASSSQGSSYEQYF. CDR3 nucleotides: TGCGCCAGCAGCTCACAGGGGAGCTCCTACGAGCAGTACTTC.

The chain is built from TRBV6-5 and TRBJ2-7, with D perhaps TRBD1 (7 bases). Deletions cut 7 bases from V and 0 bases from J, with 13 bases between. The CDR3 has 14 residues. Per the germline V gene, CDR1 is MNHEY and CDR2 is SVGAGI. The DNA for the CDR3 is TGTGCCAGCATGGAGGGGGCCAACTCCTACGAGCAGTACTTC. Protein sequence: CASMEGANSYEQYF.

This rearrangement joins TRBV12-5 to TRBJ2-3; D gene uncertain. Trimming removed 6 bases at V and 7 bases at J, with 11 bases between. Per the germline V gene, CDR1 is LGHNT and CDR2 is FRNRAP. The length of the CDR3 is 12 residues. The CDR3 nucleotides read TGTGCTAGTGGCCCCACGGTCCATACGCAGTATTTT. Translated, it gives CASGPTVHTQYF.

The V and J genes are TRBV6-2 or TRBV6-3 and TRBJ2-2, with TRBD2 as a possible D gene (5 bases). Between the trimmed V and J ends, which lost 2 bases and 6 bases, there was a span of 10 bases. The CDR3 is 14 amino acids. Germline V gene lookup returns CDR1 MNHEY and CDR2 SVGEGT. CDR3 sequence: CASSYGEGSGELFF. In nucleotides, the CDR3 is TGTGCCAGCAGTTACGGCGAGGGATCCGGGGAGCTGTTTTTT.

Only one count was recorded for this clone. The chain couples TRBV9 to TRBJ1-2, with 7 bases aligning to TRBD1. Per the germline V gene, CDR1 is SGDLS and CDR2 is YYNGEE. There are 17 residues in the CDR3. The junction had 12 bases not matched to a gene; V was cut back by 0 bases and J by 4 bases. CDR3 in amino acids: CASSVDIRQGRSYGYTF. In DNA, the CDR3 is TGTGCCAGCAGCGTAGACATAAGACAGGGCCGCTCCTATGGCTACACCTTC.

The chain employs TRBV4-1 and TRBJ1-2; D is undetermined. The CDR3 runs to 13 residues. Germline CDR1 and CDR2: MGHRA and YSYEKL. V was clipped by 4 bases and J by 2 bases, with 8 bases between them. CDR3 in amino acids: CASSREANYGYTF. The CDR3 DNA reads as TGCGCCAGCAGCCGGGAGGCCAACTATGGCTACACCTTC.

The CDR3 here is CASSLDGSGAIGDTQYF. The CDR3 region has the DNA TGTGCCAGCAGCTTGGATGGTAGCGGCGCGATAGGAGATACGCAGTATTTT. V is TRBV5-5 and J is TRBJ2-3, with TRBD2 as a possible D gene (6 bases). Germline CDR1 reads SGHKS; CDR2 reads YYEKEE (reference sequence). The CDR3 totals 17 residues. V lost 0 bases and J 5 bases, leaving 19 bases between the germline ends.

As to this clone: One junction end does not reproduce the germline sequence, and a read error may be involved. The chain couples TRBV7-3 to TRBJ2-7; possibly TRBD2 for D (5 bases). Germline lookup yields CDR1 SGHTA and CDR2 FQGTGA. The CDR3 covers 11 residues. The CDR3 sequence: CASSAPTGENF. As DNA, the CDR3 is TGTGCCAGCAGCGCCCCCACCGGGGAGAACTTC.

This clone showed up just a few times. The junction differs from germline at one of its ends, possibly a read error. CDR3 in DNA: TGTGCCAGCAGTGGTCTAGGACAGATCTTT. It translates to CASSGLGQIF. The chain carries TRBV2 and TRBJ1-1; D possibly corresponds to TRBD1 (6 bases). CDR3 length equals 10 residues. The germline CDR1 and CDR2 sequences are SNHLY and FYNNEI. Full variable domain (rest looked up from reference TRBV2 and TRBJ1-1): EPEVTQTPSHQVTQMGQEVILRCVPISNHLYFYWYRQILGQKVEFLVSFYNNEISEKSEIFDDQFSVERPDGSNFTLKIRSTKLEDSAMYFCASSGLGQIFGQGTRLTVV.

The rearrangement links TRBV10-3 to TRBJ2-1; TRBD1 matches at 11 bases. The CDR3 is 14 amino acids. Trimming cost V 6 bases and J 8 bases; bases outside gene matches: 6. Germline lookup yields CDR1 ENHRY and CDR2 SYGVKD. The DNA of the CDR3 is TGTGCCATCAGCGGACAGGGGGCGAGCGATGAGCAGTTCTTC. It yields the protein CAISGQGASDEQFF.

The rearrangement uses TRBV6-5 and TRBJ1-2; 10 bases are a match to TRBD1. From germline, CDR1 is MNHEY and CDR2 SVGAGI. CDR3 size: 16 residues. The V gene end was trimmed by 4 bases and the J gene end by 8 bases; junction bases not matched to a gene: 13. The CDR3, as DNA: TGTGCCAGCAGTTCCGGGACAGGGGTAATTCGTGGAGGCTACACCTTC. This sequence encodes CASSSGTGVIRGGYTF.

The chain links TRBV7-2 to TRBJ1-1, with TRBD1 matching 7 bases. CDR3 length equals 16 residues. The V and J ends lost 5 bases and 2 bases, in that order; junction bases with no gene match: 11. Germline loops: CDR1 SGHTA, CDR2 FQGNSA. The CDR3 nucleotides are TGTGCCAGCAGCCCACAGGGGACTCACCCCAACACTGAAGCTTTCTTT. Its protein is CASSPQGTHPNTEAFF.

J is TRBJ2-5 and V is TRBV7-2, with TRBD1 identical over 8 bases. Trimming cost V 1 base and J 5 bases; bases outside gene matches: 3. There are 14 residues in the CDR3. The germline CDR1 and CDR2 sequences are SGHTA and FQGNSA. CDR3 coding DNA: TGTGCCAGCAGCTTAGGCAGGGGGCGGGAGACCCAGTACTTC. Translated: CASSLGRGRETQYF.

The chain uses TRBV5-6 and TRBJ2-2; TRBD1 matches at 9 bases. The CDR3 runs to 15 residues. J lost 4 bases, V lost 4 bases, and 5 bases had no gene match. Germline loops: CDR1 SGHDT, CDR2 YYEEEE. The CDR3: CASSRDRGITGELFF. DNA for the CDR3: TGTGCCAGCAGCCGTGACAGGGGGATCACCGGGGAGCTGTTTTTT. The full variable domain, its missing parts supplied by reference TRBV5-6 and TRBJ2-2, is DAGVTQSPTHLIKTRGQQVTLRCSPKSGHDTVSWYQQALGQGPQFIFQYYEEEERQRGNFPDRFSGHQFPNYSSELNVNALLLGDSALYLCASSRDRGITGELFFGEGSRLTVL.

V is TRBV7-8 and J is TRBJ2-7; 12 bases are shared with TRBD1. The V gene end was trimmed by 4 bases and the J gene end by 2 bases; junction bases not matched to a gene: 0. Per germline, CDR1 SGHVS and CDR2 FQNEAQ. There are 14 residues in the CDR3. The CDR3 loop is CASSWDRGPYEQYF. CDR3 nucleotide sequence: TGTGCCAGCAGCTGGGACAGGGGGCCCTACGAGCAGTACTTC.

This chain uses TRBV6-5 with TRBJ2-7, with TRBD1 identical over 10 bases. The V gene end was trimmed by 2 bases and the J gene end by 4 bases; junction bases not matched to a gene: 2. Germline CDR1 MNHEY, CDR2 SVGAGI. This CDR3 comprises 14 residues. The CDR3 protein is CASSYGTGVYEQYF. In DNA form, the CDR3 reads TGTGCCAGCAGTTACGGGACAGGGGTTTACGAGCAGTACTTC.

This clone was seen more than once but under ten times. The V and J genes are TRBV7-2 and TRBJ1-6; D unresolved. The CDR3 contains 15 residues. V was cut by 3 bases and J by 5 bases, with 11 bases left in between. From germline, CDR1 is SGHTA and CDR2 FQGNSA. The CDR3 protein is CASSFGRQDNSPLHF. In DNA form, the CDR3 reads TGTGCCAGCAGCTTCGGTAGACAAGATAATTCACCCCTCCACTTT. The full variable domain, with the rest looked up from reference TRBV7-2 and TRBJ1-6, is GAGVSQSPSNKVTEKGKDVELRCDPISGHTALYWYRQSLGQGLEFLIYFQGNSAPDKSGLPSDRFSAERTGGSVSTLTIQRTQQEDSAVYLCASSFGRQDNSPLHFGNGTRLTVT.

V gene TRBV6-2 or TRBV6-3 combines with J gene TRBJ2-7, with 7 positions matching TRBD1. Germline trimming cut 6 bases from V and 6 bases from J; bases unmatched to any gene: 8. Germline CDR1 is MNHEY and CDR2 is SVGEGT. This CDR3 region has 13 residues. In nucleotides, the CDR3 is TGTGCCAGCAGCCGAGACAGGGCCTCCGAGCAGTACTTC. It yields the protein CASSRDRASEQYF.

The chain has TRBV9 and TRBJ2-5; unclear D gene. This CDR3 is built from 13 residues. Germline assignment: CDR1 SGDLS and CDR2 YYNGEE. Trimming removed 0 bases at V and 4 bases at J, with 7 bases between. In nucleotides, the CDR3 is TGTGCCAGCAGCGTAGCCCCCCGAGAGACCCAGTACTTC. Its protein product is CASSVAPRETQYF.

The chain combines TRBV21-1 with TRBJ1-5; no check of the table's D call, TRBD1, against the DNA was made. TRBV21-1 is designated a pseudogene. The length of the CDR3 is 15 residues. The CDR3 DNA reads TGTGCCAGCAGCTCTTTGACAGGGGGCAATCAGCCCCAGCATTTT. Translated: CASSSLTGGNQPQHF.